What follows describes a single T cell receptor beta chain. The antigen is unknown. The data were taken from a study of cytomegalovirus exposure and HLA in healthy donors. 60 Vbeta and 13 Jbeta primers were used in PCR. The table came from immunoSEQ multiplex PCR; TCRdb's copy has only in-frame clones and leaves some out. The sample has about 190,000 clones, 75% to 85% seen once. Study-level findings and limits: One cluster of highly shared sequence variants probably arose as a sequencing artifact.

The sequenced material came from PBMCs. The TCR comes from a woman younger than 30 in good health and CMV-seropositive.

The DNA for the CDR3 is TGTGCCAGCTCACCAGGGACAGCTGGGAATGAAAAACTGTTTTTT. Translation: CASSPGTAGNEKLFF. The V call is TRBV18, the J call TRBJ1-4; 7 bases are a match to TRBD1. Germline CDR1 reads KGHSH; CDR2 reads LQKENI. With 2 bases clipped from V and 5 bases from J, the junction kept 5 bases outside the gene matches. The CDR3 is 15 residues long.